This T cell receptor (beta chain) was identified during a study of cytomegalovirus exposure and HLA in healthy donors. The V end lost 6 bases, the J end lost 3 bases, and 12 bases lay between the germline ends. Germline values: CDR1 MNHEY, CDR2 SVGAGI. CDR3 length: 14 residues. Primers for the PCR totalled 60 Vbeta and 13 Jbeta. Measured with immunoSEQ multiplex PCR; TCRdb has only the in-frame clones, and not every one. The table records under 120,000 clones, 79% of them present only once. Findings and limits, study-wide: Sequencing likely caused a cluster of highly shared sequence variants.

Remarks on this clone: What it recognizes is unknown.

The rearrangement links TRBV6-5 to TRBJ1-5; tentatively, D is TRBD1 (5 bases). Sequences were obtained from PBMCs. The clonotype comes from a woman aged 40 to 55 in good health and CMV-seronegative. In DNA, the CDR3 is TGTGCCAGCAGCCCGACAGTATTCAATCAGCCCCAGCATTTT. This encodes CASSPTVFNQPQHF.